The 3 T cell receptor beta chains reported below all come from one sample, sequenced in a study of shared clonotypes between healthy human individuals. TCRdb's table, derived via immunoSEQ multiplex PCR, lists solely in-frame clones and lacks some. The sample lists over a million clones; about 96% were seen once. The sample comprised naive CD4+ T cells sorted from blood. The subset: CD45RA+ positively selected. Receptors were obtained from a young man in good health.

The chain is built from TRBV10-3 and TRBJ1-2, with D perhaps TRBD1 (6 bases). Deletions cut 6 bases from V and 7 bases from J, with 18 bases between. There are 14 residues in the CDR3. Per germline, CDR1 ENHRY and CDR2 SYGVKD. In DNA, the CDR3 is TGTGCCATCAGGAGGGACAACAGAGAACGTGGCTACACCTTC. Protein sequence: CAIRRDNRERGYTF.

This chain connects TRBV9 to TRBJ2-2; no definite D call. V dropped 3 bases and J dropped 5 bases, with 14 bases sitting between them. Per the germline V gene, CDR1 is SGDLS and CDR2 is YYNGEE. The CDR3 is 15 residues long. As DNA, the CDR3 is TGTGCCAGCAGCGAGGACCCATACGGGACCGGGGAGCTGTTTTTT. Its protein product is CASSEDPYGTGELFF.

The V call is TRBV5-6, the J call TRBJ2-1; D ambiguous. There are 15 residues in the CDR3. V dropped 3 bases and J dropped 0 bases, with 10 bases sitting between them. CDR1 is SGHDT and CDR2 is YYEEEE in the germline V gene. The CDR3 nucleotides read TGTGCCAGCAGCTCCGGTCTCAACTCCTACAATGAGCAGTTCTTC. It encodes CASSSGLNSYNEQFF.